Listed below are T cell receptor beta chains from one sample, sequenced in a study of T-cell memory formation after mild COVID-19. TCRdb reprocessed the 5' RACE reads with MiXCR, giving one entry per CDR3 protein. Of about 340,000 distinct CDR3 sequences in the sample, 20% to 25% were seen once. Sequenced material: PBMCs or a T cell subset sorted from them (not recorded which). The receptors derive from a man between 18 and 35 years old who had mild COVID-19 (a few samples of this study predate the infection). Cell type and time point are not known. The CDR3 runs from the conserved cysteine through the conserved F or W. D genes are given only for firm matches. Some rows have no size entry. The others give once, few or many, or a class for an expanded clone.

D gene	V gene	clone size	J gene	CDR3 DNA	CDR3 protein
.	TRBV11-2	few	TRBJ1-6	TGTGCCAGCAGCCCTATTACCGGGACTGCTCCCCTCCACTTT	CASSPITGTAPLHF
TRBD2	TRBV4-1	.	TRBJ2-1	TGCGCCAGCAGCCCCGGGCCAGCGGGGGGGCGACTGGAGCAGTTCTTC	CASSPGPAGGRLEQFF
.	TRBV5-4	few	TRBJ2-3	TGTGCCAGCAGCTTGGCATCATCGGGGACAGATACGCAGTATTTT	CASSLASSGTDTQYF
TRBD2	TRBV9	.	TRBJ2-5	TGTGCCAGCAGCCCCGGACTAGCGGGGGGAGGGCAAGAGACCCAGTACTTC	CASSPGLAGGGQETQYF
.	TRBV7-8	.	TRBJ1-3	TGTGCCAGCAGCGGCGGCAGAAACACCATATATTTT	CASSGGRNTIYF
.	TRBV15	.	TRBJ1-5	TGTGCCACCAGCAGAGGCCGTACCCAGCATTTT	CATSRGRTQHF
.	TRBV20-1	few	TRBJ2-5	TGCAGTGCTAGACGACTACCTCAAGAGACCCAGTACTTC	CSARRLPQETQYF
TRBD1	TRBV20-1	.	TRBJ1-2	TGCAGTGCCCCGACAGGGGATGGCTACACCTTC	CSAPTGDGYTF
.	TRBV4-2	.	TRBJ2-2	TGTGCCAGCAGCCAAGAAGGCGGAAAAGGGTCCTCCGGGGAGCTGTTTTTT	CASSQEGGKGSSGELFF
TRBD1	TRBV11-2	.	TRBJ1-1	TGTGCCAGCAGCCCAAGGGACAGCTTGAACACTGAAGCTTTCTTT	CASSPRDSLNTEAFF
.	TRBV24-1	few	TRBJ2-5	TGTGCCACCAGTGCGGGACTCCCACAAGAGACCCAGTACTTC	CATSAGLPQETQYF
.	TRBV10-3	few	TRBJ2-2	TGTGCCATCAGAGGGGTGATGGCGGGGGCCACTCCGAACACCGGGGAGCTGTTTTTT	CAIRGVMAGATPNTGELFF
TRBD1	TRBV29-1	.	TRBJ2-7	TGCAGCGTTGATCTGGGGGGTCGGACAGGGGTTTTCGAGCAGTACTTC	CSVDLGGRTGVFEQYF
.	TRBV7-2	.	TRBJ1-2	TGTGCCAGCAGCTTAGGGGGGTACTTCGCTTATGGCTACACCTTC	CASSLGGYFAYGYTF
.	TRBV12-3/TRBV12-4	.	TRBJ2-7	TGTGCCAGCAGTCCCAAAGCCGGGAACGAGCAGTACTTC	CASSPKAGNEQYF
TRBD2	TRBV3-1	.	TRBJ2-3	TGTGCCAGCAGCCAGAGGACTAGCGGGGGGGCCGGGTTACCGCAGTATTTT	CASSQRTSGGAGLPQYF
.	TRBV5-1	.	TRBJ2-1	TGCGCCAGCAGCTTGGTATCCCCCAACGATAAAGAGTTCTTC	CASSLVSPNDKEFF
.	TRBV12-3/TRBV12-4	few	TRBJ1-1	TGTGCCAGCAGTCCGCTGGGAGGGGCTGAAGCTTTCTTT	CASSPLGGAEAFF
TRBD1	TRBV6-5	.	TRBJ2-1	TGTGCCAGCAGTTGGGGACAGGGAGGGAATGAGCAGTTCTTC	CASSWGQGGNEQFF
TRBD1	TRBV6-6	once	TRBJ1-2	TGTGCCAGCAGTTACGGGGGACAGCAAGCTAACTATGGCTACACCTTC	CASSYGGQQANYGYTF
TRBD1	TRBV7-3	few	TRBJ1-1	TGTGCCAGCAGCTCTCAGGGGGCCCCTGAAGCTTTCTTT	CASSSQGAPEAFF
TRBD1	TRBV4-1	.	TRBJ1-2	TGCGCCAGCAGCCAAGGGGGACAGGAGATCTATGGCTACACCTTC	CASSQGGQEIYGYTF
.	TRBV12-3/TRBV12-4	.	TRBJ2-2	TGTGCCAGCAGTTTCCACACCGGGGAGCTGTTTTTT	CASSFHTGELFF
.	TRBV9	few	TRBJ1-6	TGTGCCAGCAGCGGCAGGGTAACATCACCCCTCCACTTT	CASSGRVTSPLHF
TRBD1	TRBV6-6	.	TRBJ2-7	TGTGCCAGCAGACCCGGGACAGCTTCGCCTCTCCCCTACGAGCAGTACTTC	CASRPGTASPLPYEQYF
.	TRBV14	.	TRBJ2-5	TGTGCCAGCAGCCACCCAGGGGCCCCAGAGACCCAGTACTTC	CASSHPGAPETQYF
TRBD1	TRBV5-1	few	TRBJ2-1	TGCGCCAGCAGCTCAATACCCGGGACAGATACCTACAATGAGCAGTTCTTC	CASSSIPGTDTYNEQFF
.	TRBV12-5	.	TRBJ2-1	TGTGCTAGTGGGTGGAATGAGCAGTTCTTC	CASGWNEQFF
TRBD2	TRBV7-2	.	TRBJ2-1	TGTGCCAGCAGCCTCCGATGGCTAGCGGGGGGCCAGTTCTTC	CASSLRWLAGGQFF
.	TRBV27	few	TRBJ1-2	TGTGCCAGCAGTTCAACGGCCCCGTATTCTCCTGGCTACACCTTC	CASSSTAPYSPGYTF
.	TRBV3-1	.	TRBJ2-2	TGTGCCAGCATCTCACGGACCCGAGGAGGGGTAGACACCGGGGAGCTGTTTTTT	CASISRTRGGVDTGELFF
.	TRBV4-1	few	TRBJ1-1	TGCGCCAGCGCCCGGGTGCAGAACACTGAAGCTTTCTTT	CASARVQNTEAFF
TRBD2	TRBV20-1	.	TRBJ2-3	TGCAGTGCTCCTGAGGGTCTAGCGGGGGGGCGGGTAGATACGCAGTATTTT	CSAPEGLAGGRVDTQYF
.	TRBV6-1	few	TRBJ1-4	TGTGCCAGCAGTGATTCGAGGGGAGTAAAGGAAAAACTGTTTTTT	CASSDSRGVKEKLFF
TRBD2	TRBV2	.	TRBJ2-3	TGTGCCAGCAGTCCGGTTCGACTAGCGGTCACAGATACGCAGTATTTT	CASSPVRLAVTDTQYF
TRBD2	TRBV25-1	once	TRBJ2-7	TGTGCCAGCAGTGATGGGGGGGTCCCGGGACTTTACTCCTACGAGCAGTACTTC	CASSDGGVPGLYSYEQYF
.	TRBV5-1	few	TRBJ2-6	TGCGCCAGCAGCATTGGACAGTCTGGGGCCAACGTCCTGACTTTC	CASSIGQSGANVLTF
.	TRBV9	.	TRBJ2-1	TGTGCCAGCAGCGTAGGAGCCCTAGAGGGACACAATGAGCAGTTCTTC	CASSVGALEGHNEQFF
TRBD1	TRBV14	.	TRBJ2-1	TGTGCCAGCAGCCGCTCCGGGACAGGGCCTAGGGAGCAGTTCTTC	CASSRSGTGPREQFF
.	TRBV6-5	few	TRBJ1-2	TGTGCCAGCAGTTACGTCGCCGGGGACTATGGCTACACCTTC	CASSYVAGDYGYTF
TRBD1	TRBV27	.	TRBJ2-5	TGTGCCAGCCGAAATACATGGGACAGGGGGCAGGAGACCCAGTACTTC	CASRNTWDRGQETQYF
.	TRBV9	.	TRBJ2-3	TGTGCCAGCAGCGTAGGGGGATACACAGATACGCAGTATTTT	CASSVGGYTDTQYF
.	TRBV15	.	TRBJ1-4	TGTGCCACCAGACCTGGGGGGCTTGTGGAAAAACTGTTTTTT	CATRPGGLVEKLFF
TRBD2	TRBV12-5	.	TRBJ2-7	TGTGCTAGTGGCCCCCCGGGACTAGCCGCCTACGAGCAGTACTTC	CASGPPGLAAYEQYF
TRBD2	TRBV6-1	few	TRBJ2-7	TGTGCCAGCAGCGGGAGGGCAGGGGCCTCCTACGAGCAGTACTTC	CASSGRAGASYEQYF
.	TRBV11-2	few	TRBJ2-3	TGTGCCAGCAGCTTAGGTTTGGTTTTTGTCACAGATACGCAGTATTTT	CASSLGLVFVTDTQYF
.	TRBV5-4	.	TRBJ2-3	TGTGCCAGCAGCCAGAATCCGGGACTGAGCACAGATACGCAGTATTTT	CASSQNPGLSTDTQYF
.	TRBV7-2	many	TRBJ2-1	TGTGCCAGCAGCCCGGTATACAATGAGCAGTTCTTC	CASSPVYNEQFF
.	TRBV5-1	.	TRBJ2-1	TGCGCCAGCAGCCCTAATTTGGACCCTGAGCAGTTCTTC	CASSPNLDPEQFF